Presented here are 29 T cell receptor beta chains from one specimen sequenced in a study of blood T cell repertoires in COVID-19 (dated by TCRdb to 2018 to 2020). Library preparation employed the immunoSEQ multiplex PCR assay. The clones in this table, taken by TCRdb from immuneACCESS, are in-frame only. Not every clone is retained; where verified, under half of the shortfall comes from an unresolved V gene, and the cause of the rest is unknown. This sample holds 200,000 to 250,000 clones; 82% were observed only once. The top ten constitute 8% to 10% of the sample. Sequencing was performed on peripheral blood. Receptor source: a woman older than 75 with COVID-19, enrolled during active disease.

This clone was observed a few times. CDR3: CASSTRQGVLNEQYF. The CDR3 coding sequence is TGTGCCAGCAGTACCCGACAGGGAGTCCTGAACGAGCAGTACTTC. The V gene is TRBV7-9, the J gene TRBJ2-7; 7 bases agree with TRBD1. The CDR3 runs 15 residues. V was clipped by 6 bases and J by 5 bases; unmatched bases: 13. CDR1 is SEHNR, CDR2 FQNEAQ, per germline (reference sequence).

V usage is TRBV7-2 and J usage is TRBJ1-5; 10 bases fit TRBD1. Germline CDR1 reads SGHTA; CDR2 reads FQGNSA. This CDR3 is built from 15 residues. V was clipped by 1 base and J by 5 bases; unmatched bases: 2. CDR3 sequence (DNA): TGTGCCAGCAGCTTAGGACAGGGGGCCGATCAGCCCCAGCATTTT. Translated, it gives CASSLGQGADQPQHF.

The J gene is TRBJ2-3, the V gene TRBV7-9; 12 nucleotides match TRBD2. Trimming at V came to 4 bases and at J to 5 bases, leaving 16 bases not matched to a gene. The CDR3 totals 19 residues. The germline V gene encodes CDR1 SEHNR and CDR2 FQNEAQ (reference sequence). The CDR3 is CASSSGLRGLAGGLDTQYF. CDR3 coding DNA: TGTGCCAGCAGCTCGGGCCTCCGGGGGCTAGCGGGAGGGTTAGATACGCAGTATTTT.

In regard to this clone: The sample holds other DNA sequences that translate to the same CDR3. In DNA form, the CDR3 reads TGCGCCAGCAGCTTAAGCGGGAGCTACAATGAGCAGTTCTTC. Protein: CASSLSGSYNEQFF. The V and J genes are TRBV5-1 and TRBJ2-1; TRBD2 matches at 8 bases. The CDR3 extends over 14 amino acids. V lost 2 bases, J lost 3 bases, and 1 base stayed unmatched. Germline assignment: CDR1 SGHRS and CDR2 YFSETQ.

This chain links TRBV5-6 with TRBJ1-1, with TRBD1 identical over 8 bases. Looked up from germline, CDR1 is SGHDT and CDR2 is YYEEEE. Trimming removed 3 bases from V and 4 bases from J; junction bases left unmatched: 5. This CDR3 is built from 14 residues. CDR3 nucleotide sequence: TGTGCCAGCAGCTACCGGGACAGGCCCACTGAAGCTTTCTTT. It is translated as CASSYRDRPTEAFF. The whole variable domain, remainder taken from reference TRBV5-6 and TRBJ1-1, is DAGVTQSPTHLIKTRGQQVTLRCSPKSGHDTVSWYQQALGQGPQFIFQYYEEEERQRGNFPDRFSGHQFPNYSSELNVNALLLGDSALYLCASSYRDRPTEAFFGQGTRLTVV.

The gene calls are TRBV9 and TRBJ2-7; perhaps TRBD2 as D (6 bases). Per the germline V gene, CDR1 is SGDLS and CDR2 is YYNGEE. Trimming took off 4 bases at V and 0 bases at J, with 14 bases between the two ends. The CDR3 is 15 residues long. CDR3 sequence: CASSPRRGSSYEQYF. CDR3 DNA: TGTGCCAGCAGCCCCCGGAGGGGAAGCTCCTACGAGCAGTACTTC.

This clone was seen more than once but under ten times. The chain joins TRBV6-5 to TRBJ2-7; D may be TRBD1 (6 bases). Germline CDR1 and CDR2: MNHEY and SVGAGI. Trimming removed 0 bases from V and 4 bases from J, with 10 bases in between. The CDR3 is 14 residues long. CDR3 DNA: TGTGCCAGCAGTTACTCGTTGGGGGCTTACGAGCAGTACTTC. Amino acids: CASSYSLGAYEQYF.

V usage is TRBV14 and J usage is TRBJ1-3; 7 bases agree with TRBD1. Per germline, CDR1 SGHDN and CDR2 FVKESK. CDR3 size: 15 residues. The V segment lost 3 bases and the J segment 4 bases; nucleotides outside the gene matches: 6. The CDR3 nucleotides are TGTGCCAGCAGCCAGAAGGGGGCTGGCGGAAACACCATATATTTT. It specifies CASSQKGAGGNTIYF.

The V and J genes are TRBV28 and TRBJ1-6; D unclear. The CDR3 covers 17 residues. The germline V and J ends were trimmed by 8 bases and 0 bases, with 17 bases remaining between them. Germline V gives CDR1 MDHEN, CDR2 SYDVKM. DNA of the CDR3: TGTGCCAGCGCCTTGTCTCACAGTAGCTCCTATAATTCACCCCTCCACTTT. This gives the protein CASALSHSSSYNSPLHF.

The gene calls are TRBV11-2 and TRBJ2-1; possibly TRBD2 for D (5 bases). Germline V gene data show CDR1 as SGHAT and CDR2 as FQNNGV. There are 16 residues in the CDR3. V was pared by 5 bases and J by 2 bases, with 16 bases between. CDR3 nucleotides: TGTGCCAGCAGCCAGGCCCTAGCAGTCGCCTACAATGAGCAGTTCTTC. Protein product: CASSQALAVAYNEQFF.

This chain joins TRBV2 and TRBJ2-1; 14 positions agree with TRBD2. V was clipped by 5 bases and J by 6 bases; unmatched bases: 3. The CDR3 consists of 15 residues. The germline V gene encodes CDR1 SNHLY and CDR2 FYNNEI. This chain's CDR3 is CASSRLAGGGNEQFF. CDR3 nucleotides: TGTGCCAGCAGTCGACTAGCGGGAGGGGGCAATGAGCAGTTCTTC. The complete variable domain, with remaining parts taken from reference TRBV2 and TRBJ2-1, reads EPEVTQTPSHQVTQMGQEVILRCVPISNHLYFYWYRQILGQKVEFLVSFYNNEISEKSEIFDDQFSVERPDGSNFTLKIRSTKLEDSAMYFCASSRLAGGGNEQFFGPGTRLTVL.

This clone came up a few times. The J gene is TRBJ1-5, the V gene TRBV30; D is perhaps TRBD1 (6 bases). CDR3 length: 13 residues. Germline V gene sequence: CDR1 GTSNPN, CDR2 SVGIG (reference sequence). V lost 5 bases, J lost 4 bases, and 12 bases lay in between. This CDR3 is CAWATGPNQPQHF. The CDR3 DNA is TGTGCCTGGGCCACAGGGCCTAATCAGCCCCAGCATTTT.

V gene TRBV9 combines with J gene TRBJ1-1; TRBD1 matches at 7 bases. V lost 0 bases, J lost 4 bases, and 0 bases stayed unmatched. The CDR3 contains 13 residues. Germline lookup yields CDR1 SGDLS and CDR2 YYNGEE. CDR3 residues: CASSVGTGTEAFF. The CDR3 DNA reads TGTGCCAGCAGCGTAGGGACAGGCACTGAAGCTTTCTTT.

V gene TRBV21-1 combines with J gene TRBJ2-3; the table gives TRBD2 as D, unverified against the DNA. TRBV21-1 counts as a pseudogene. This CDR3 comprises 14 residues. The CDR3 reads CASSIVRGTDTQYF. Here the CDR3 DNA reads TGTGCCAGCAGCATTGTGAGGGGCACAGATACGCAGTATTTT.

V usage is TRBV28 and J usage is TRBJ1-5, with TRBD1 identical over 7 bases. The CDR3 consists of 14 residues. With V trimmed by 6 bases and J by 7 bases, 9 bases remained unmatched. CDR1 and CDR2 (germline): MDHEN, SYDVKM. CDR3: CASSKDRVSQPQHF. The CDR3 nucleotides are TGTGCCAGCAGCAAAGACAGGGTTAGCCAGCCCCAGCATTTT.

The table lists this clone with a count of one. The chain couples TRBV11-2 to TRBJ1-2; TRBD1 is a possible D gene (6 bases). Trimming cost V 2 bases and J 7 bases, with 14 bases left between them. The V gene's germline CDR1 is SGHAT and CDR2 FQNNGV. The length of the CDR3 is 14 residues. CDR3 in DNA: TGTGCCAGCAGCTTAACAGGGAGAGAAGGTGGCTACACCTTC. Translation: CASSLTGREGGYTF.

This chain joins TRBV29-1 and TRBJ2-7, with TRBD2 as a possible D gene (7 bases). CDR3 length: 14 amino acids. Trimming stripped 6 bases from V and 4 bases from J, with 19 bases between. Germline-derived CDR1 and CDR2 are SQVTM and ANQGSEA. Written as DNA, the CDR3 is TGCAGCGTCTTAACCGGGGGCGGGGGTTACGAGCAGTACTTC. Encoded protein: CSVLTGGGGYEQYF.

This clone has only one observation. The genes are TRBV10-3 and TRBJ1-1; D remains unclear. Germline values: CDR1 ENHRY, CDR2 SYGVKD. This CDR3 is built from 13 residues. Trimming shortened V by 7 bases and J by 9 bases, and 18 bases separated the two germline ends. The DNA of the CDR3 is TGTGCCATCACCCAGGATACCTCGTATAAAGCTTTCTTT. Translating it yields CAITQDTSYKAFF.

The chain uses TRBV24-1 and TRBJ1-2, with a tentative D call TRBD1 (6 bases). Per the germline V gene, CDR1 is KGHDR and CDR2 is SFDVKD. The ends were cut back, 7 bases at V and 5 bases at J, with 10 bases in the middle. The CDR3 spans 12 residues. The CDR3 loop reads CATRDSNYGYTF. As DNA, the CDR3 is TGTGCCACCAGGGACAGTAATTATGGCTACACCTTC.

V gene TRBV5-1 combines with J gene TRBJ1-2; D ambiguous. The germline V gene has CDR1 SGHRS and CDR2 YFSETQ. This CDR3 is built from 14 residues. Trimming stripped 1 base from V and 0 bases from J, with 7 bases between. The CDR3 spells CASSLTSTNYGYTF. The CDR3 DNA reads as TGCGCCAGCAGCTTGACATCCACTAACTATGGCTACACCTTC.

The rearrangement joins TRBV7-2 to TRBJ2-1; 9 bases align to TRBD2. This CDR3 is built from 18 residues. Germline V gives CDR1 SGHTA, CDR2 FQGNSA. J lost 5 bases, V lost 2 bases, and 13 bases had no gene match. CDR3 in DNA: TGTGCCAGCAGCTTATCTTTTCGTGAGACTAGCGGTAACAATGAGCAGTTCTTC. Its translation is CASSLSFRETSGNNEQFF.

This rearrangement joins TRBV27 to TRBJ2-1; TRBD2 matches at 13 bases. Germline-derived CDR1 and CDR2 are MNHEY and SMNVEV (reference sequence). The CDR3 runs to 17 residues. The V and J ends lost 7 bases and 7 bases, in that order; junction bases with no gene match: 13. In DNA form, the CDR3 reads TGTGCCAGCACCCAGGGAAAACTAGCGGGAGGGGTGAATGAGCAGTTCTTC. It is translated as CASTQGKLAGGVNEQFF.

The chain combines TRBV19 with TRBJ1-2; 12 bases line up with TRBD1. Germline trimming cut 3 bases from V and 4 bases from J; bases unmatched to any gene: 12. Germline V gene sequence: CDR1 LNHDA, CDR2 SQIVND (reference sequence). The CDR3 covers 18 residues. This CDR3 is CASSIPRGTGGASYGYTF. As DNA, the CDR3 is TGTGCCAGTAGTATCCCTCGCGGGACAGGGGGCGCAAGCTATGGCTACACCTTC. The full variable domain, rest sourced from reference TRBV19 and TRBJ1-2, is DGGITQSPKYLFRKEGQNVTLSCEQNLNHDAMYWYRQDPGQGLRLIYYSQIVNDFQKGDIAEGYSVSREKKESFPLTVTSAQKNPTAFYLCASSIPRGTGGASYGYTFGSGTRLTVV.

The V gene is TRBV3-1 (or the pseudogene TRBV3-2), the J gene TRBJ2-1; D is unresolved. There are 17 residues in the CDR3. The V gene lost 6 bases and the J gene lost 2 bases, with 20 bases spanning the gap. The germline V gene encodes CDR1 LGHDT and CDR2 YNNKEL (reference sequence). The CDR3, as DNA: TGTGCCAGCAGTCGAGGCCATATACCTGGAACCTACAATGAGCAGTTCTTC. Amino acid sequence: CASSRGHIPGTYNEQFF.

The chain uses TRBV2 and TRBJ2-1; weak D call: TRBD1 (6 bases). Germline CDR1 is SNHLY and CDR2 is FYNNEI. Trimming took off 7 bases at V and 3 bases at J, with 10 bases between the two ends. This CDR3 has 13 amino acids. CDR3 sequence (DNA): TGTGCCAGCAAGGACAGCCTCTACAATGAGCAGTTCTTC. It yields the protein CASKDSLYNEQFF.

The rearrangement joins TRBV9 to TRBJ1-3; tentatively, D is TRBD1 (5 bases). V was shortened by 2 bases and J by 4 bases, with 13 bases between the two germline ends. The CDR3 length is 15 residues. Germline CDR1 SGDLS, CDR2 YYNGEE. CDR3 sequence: CASSVSSGFGNTIYF. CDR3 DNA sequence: TGTGCCAGCAGCGTTAGCTCAGGGTTCGGAAACACCATATATTTT.

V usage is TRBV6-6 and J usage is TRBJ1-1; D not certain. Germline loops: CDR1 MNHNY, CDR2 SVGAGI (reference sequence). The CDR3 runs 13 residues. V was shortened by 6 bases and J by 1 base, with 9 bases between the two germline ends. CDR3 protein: CASSPRQNTEAFF. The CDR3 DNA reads TGTGCCAGCAGCCCGCGCCAGAACACTGAAGCTTTCTTT.

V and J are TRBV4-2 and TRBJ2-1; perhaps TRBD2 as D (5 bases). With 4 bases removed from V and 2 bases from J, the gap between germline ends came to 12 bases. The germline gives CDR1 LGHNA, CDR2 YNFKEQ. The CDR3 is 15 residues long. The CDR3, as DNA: TGTGCCAGCAGCCTCCAACTAGGGACCTACAATGAGCAGTTCTTC. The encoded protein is CASSLQLGTYNEQFF.

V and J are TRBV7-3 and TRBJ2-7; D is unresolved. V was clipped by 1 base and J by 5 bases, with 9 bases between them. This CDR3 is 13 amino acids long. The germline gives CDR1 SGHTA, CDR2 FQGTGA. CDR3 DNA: TGTGCCAGCAGCTTAAGGGCCCGGAACGAGCAGTACTTC. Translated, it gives CASSLRARNEQYF.